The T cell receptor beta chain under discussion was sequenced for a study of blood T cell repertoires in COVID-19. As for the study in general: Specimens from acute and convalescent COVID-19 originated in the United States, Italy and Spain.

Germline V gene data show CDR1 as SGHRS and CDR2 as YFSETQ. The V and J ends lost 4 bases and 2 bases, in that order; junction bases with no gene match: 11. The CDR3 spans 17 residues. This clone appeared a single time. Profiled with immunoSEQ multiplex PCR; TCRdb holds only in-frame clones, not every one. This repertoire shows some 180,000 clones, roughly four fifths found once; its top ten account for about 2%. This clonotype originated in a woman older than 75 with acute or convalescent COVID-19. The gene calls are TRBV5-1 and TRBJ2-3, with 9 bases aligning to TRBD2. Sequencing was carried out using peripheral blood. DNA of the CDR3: TGCGCCAGCAGCCCTGGACGAGCGGGAGGACTCACAGATACGCAGTATTTT. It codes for CASSPGRAGGLTDTQYF.